The 20 T cell receptor beta chains presented below share a single source sample, sequenced in a study of shared clonotypes between healthy human individuals. Clones were read by immunoSEQ multiplex PCR, and TCRdb kept only the in-frame ones, dropping some. The table lists about 490,000 clones, over 60% of them singletons. The sample was PBMCs. The origin of the receptors is a woman between 35 and 50 years old in good health. Some clones in this sample may be carry-over from other donors' samples.

To note about this clone: A read error likely explains this, since a far larger clone differs by one base. No conserved phenylalanine or tryptophan is present at the end of the CDR3, so a read error is the likely explanation. The chain uses TRBV28 and TRBJ1-2, with unresolved D. V lost 2 bases and J 1 base, leaving 17 bases between the germline ends. CDR3 size: 17 residues. In germline, CDR1 is MDHEN, CDR2 SYDVKM. DNA of the CDR3: TGTGCCAGCAGTTTAGCTCGGTCACCTGCTATTAACTATGGCTACACCCTC. This codes for CASSLARSPAINYGYTL.

V is TRBV27 and J is TRBJ2-4, with 12 bases identical to TRBD2. The CDR3 is 21 amino acids. Germline CDR1 MNHEY, CDR2 SMNVEV (reference sequence). V was clipped by 2 bases and J by 0 bases; unmatched bases: 14. DNA for the CDR3: TGTGCCAGCAGTTTAGAGGCTAGCGGGAGGGAACAACCTCTAGCCAAAAACATTCAGTACTTC. It specifies CASSLEASGREQPLAKNIQYF.

This chain joins TRBV18 and TRBJ2-4; D remains unclear. The CDR3 has 13 amino acids. Germline loops: CDR1 KGHSH, CDR2 LQKENI. V was cut by 4 bases and J by 2 bases, with 6 bases left in between. The CDR3 loop is CASSLWTKNIQYF. In DNA form, the CDR3 reads TGTGCCAGCTCACTATGGACCAAAAACATTCAGTACTTC. Together with reference TRBV18 and TRBJ2-4, the CDR3 gives the full variable domain: NAGVMQNPRHLVRRRGQEARLRCSPMKGHSHVYWYRQLPEEGLKFMVYLQKENIIDESGMPKERFSAEFPKEGPSILRIQQVVRGDSAAYFCASSLWTKNIQYFGAGTRLSVL.

V and J are TRBV19 and TRBJ1-2; 10 nucleotides agree with TRBD1. V dropped 5 bases and J dropped 6; count of bases not matched to a gene: 9. CDR1 LNHDA and CDR2 SQIVND come from the germline V gene (reference sequence). CDR3 size: 15 residues. The CDR3 DNA reads TGTGCCAGTAGTTCGCGGGACAGGGGTGTCGATGGCTACACCTTC. Translating it yields CASSSRDRGVDGYTF. The variable domain in full, with the rest retrieved from reference TRBV19 and TRBJ1-2, is DGGITQSPKYLFRKEGQNVTLSCEQNLNHDAMYWYRQDPGQGLRLIYYSQIVNDFQKGDIAEGYSVSREKKESFPLTVTSAQKNPTAFYLCASSSRDRGVDGYTFGSGTRLTVV.

There are a few counts of this clone. The V call is TRBV28, the J call TRBJ1-1, with D possibly matching TRBD1 (6 bases). Trimming stripped 8 bases from V and 4 bases from J, with 11 bases between. The CDR3 totals 12 residues. The germline gives CDR1 MDHEN, CDR2 SYDVKM. The CDR3 is CASLLGGTEAFF. Here the CDR3 DNA reads TGTGCCAGCCTACTAGGGGGCACTGAAGCTTTCTTT.

The chain has TRBV19 and TRBJ2-1; D is unresolved. The CDR3 consists of 12 residues. The germline V gene has CDR1 LNHDA and CDR2 SQIVND (reference sequence). V lost 7 bases and J lost 6, with 10 bases in between. The CDR3 bases are TGTGCCAGTATCGATGACACCAATGAGCAGTTCTTC. Its translation: CASIDDTNEQFF.

The chain is built from TRBV6-6 and TRBJ1-1; weak D call: TRBD1 (5 bases). Trimming pared 5 bases from V and 0 bases from J, leaving 10 bases between. Germline assignment: CDR1 MNHNY and CDR2 SVGAGI (reference sequence). This CDR3 spans 14 amino acids. CDR3 sequence (DNA): TGTGCCAGCAGTCACGGGACGGTGAACACTGAAGCTTTCTTT. It codes for CASSHGTVNTEAFF.

As for this clone: The sample has other DNA sequences that encode this CDR3 too. The chain combines TRBV18 with TRBJ1-5, with no clear D. CDR1 and CDR2 from the germline V gene are KGHSH and LQKENI. CDR3 length: 16 residues. Deletions cut 3 bases from V and 0 bases from J, with 12 bases between. The CDR3 region has the DNA TGTGCCAGCTCACCTACAGATCTCTATAGCAATCAGCCCCAGCATTTT. Translated: CASSPTDLYSNQPQHF.

The V call is TRBV19, the J call TRBJ1-2; D is undetermined. The CDR3 loop spans 13 amino acids. The V end was cut by 3 bases, the J end by 4 bases, with 9 bases between. In germline, CDR1 is LNHDA, CDR2 SQIVND (reference sequence). DNA of the CDR3: TGTGCCAGTAGTATGGCCTTCAGCTATGGCTACACCTTC. It specifies CASSMAFSYGYTF.

This chain joins TRBV7-2 and TRBJ1-3; D remains ambiguous. CDR1 and CDR2 (germline): SGHTA, FQGNSA. Trimming cost V 5 bases and J 4 bases, with 9 bases left between them. This CDR3 has 13 amino acids. The CDR3 coding sequence is TGTGCCAGCAGCCCTGTTACGGGAAACACCATATATTTT. Protein product: CASSPVTGNTIYF.

The chain carries TRBV28 and TRBJ2-7; no clear D gene. V shed 4 bases and J shed 2 bases, with 9 bases lying between them. Germline CDR1 and CDR2: MDHEN and SYDVKM. This CDR3 is 13 amino acids long. The DNA for the CDR3 is TGTGCCAGCAGTTCCCCAGGTCCCTACGAGCAGTACTTC. Its translation: CASSSPGPYEQYF. The full variable domain, in which reference TRBV28 and TRBJ2-7 provide the parts outside the CDR3, is DVKVTQSSRYLVKRTGEKVFLECVQDMDHENMFWYRQDPGLGLRLIYFSYDVKMKEKGDIPEGYSVSREKKERFSLILESASTNQTSMYLCASSSPGPYEQYFGPGTRLTVT.

This chain joins TRBV2 and TRBJ2-7; a weak D match, TRBD1 (6 bases). The V end was cut by 2 bases, the J end by 5 bases, with 16 bases between. The germline V gene has CDR1 SNHLY and CDR2 FYNNEI. The CDR3 is 15 residues long. The CDR3 nucleotides read TGTGCCAGCAGTGAACCCTCCGGGACACCCCACGAGCAGTACTTC. The encoded protein is CASSEPSGTPHEQYF.

This clone was seen a single time. A read error is the likely source, as a far larger clone sits one nucleotide away. The chain employs TRBV5-4 and TRBJ2-1; unclear D gene. The germline CDR1 and CDR2 sequences are SGHNT and YYREEE (reference sequence). Trimming cost V 2 bases and J 3 bases, with 0 bases left between them. The CDR3 contains 11 residues. The CDR3 sequence: CASSFYNEQFF. The CDR3 DNA is TGTGCCAGCAGCTTCTACAATGAGCAGTTCTTC.

Details on this clone: Within the sample, other DNA sequences also encode this same CDR3. V and J are TRBV9 and TRBJ2-7; D might be TRBD2 (5 bases). CDR1 is SGDLS and CDR2 is YYNGEE in the germline V gene. The V end lost 0 bases, the J end lost 3 bases, and 13 bases lay between the germline ends. The CDR3 has 15 residues. The CDR3 protein is CASSVGGRTDYEQYF. CDR3 DNA sequence: TGTGCCAGCAGCGTAGGCGGACGGACTGACTACGAGCAGTACTTC.

The chain carries TRBV30 and TRBJ1-1, with TRBD1 as a possible D gene (5 bases). The CDR3 extends over 13 amino acids. V lost 0 bases to trimming and J lost 7 bases, with 12 bases between them. From germline, CDR1 is GTSNPN and CDR2 SVGIG (reference sequence). CDR3 sequence: CAWSVGVFNEAFF. CDR3 DNA: TGTGCCTGGAGTGTGGGGGTCTTCAATGAAGCTTTCTTT.

The genes are TRBV4-1 and TRBJ1-1, with TRBD1 as a possible D gene (6 bases). Trimming shortened V by 1 base and J by 7 bases, and 13 bases separated the two germline ends. The CDR3 runs 14 residues. Germline CDR1 is MGHRA and CDR2 is YSYEKL. CDR3 coding DNA: TGCGCCAGCAGCCAAGCGGGGGGGGCCCTTGAAGCTTTCTTT. Translated, it gives CASSQAGGALEAFF.

This chain links TRBV28 with TRBJ2-5, with TRBD2 identical over 8 bases. The CDR3 has 15 amino acids. V trimming: 6 bases; J trimming: 2 bases; junction bases outside the gene matches: 8. Germline CDR1 and CDR2: MDHEN and SYDVKM. The CDR3 sequence: CASSPSGSGQETQYF. CDR3 nucleotides: TGTGCCAGCAGCCCCAGCGGGAGTGGGCAAGAGACCCAGTACTTC.

This rearrangement joins TRBV2 to TRBJ2-7, with 7 bases fitting TRBD1. The germline gives CDR1 SNHLY, CDR2 FYNNEI. Trimming cost V 9 bases and J 6 bases; bases outside gene matches: 14. This CDR3 has 14 amino acids. As DNA, the CDR3 is TGTGCCAGTCGACAGGGTACCTTCTCGGGCGAGCAGTACTTC. Protein product: CASRQGTFSGEQYF.

This clone has only a few counts. The CDR3 sequence is CASISSKGGWAEAFF. Written as DNA, the CDR3 is TGTGCCAGCATCTCATCGAAGGGAGGGTGGGCTGAAGCTTTCTTT. J is TRBJ1-1 and V is TRBV28; D call uncertain. The CDR3 contains 15 residues. Looked up from germline, CDR1 is MDHEN and CDR2 is SYDVKM. V was pared by 7 bases and J by 6 bases, with 21 bases between.

This clone was seen at least ten times. The V and J genes are TRBV6-5 and TRBJ2-7, with D perhaps matching TRBD1 (6 bases). Trimming removed 5 bases from V and 0 bases from J, with 14 bases in between. Germline values: CDR1 MNHEY, CDR2 SVGAGI. The CDR3 is made up of 15 amino acids. CDR3 protein: CASSGPGHLSYEQYF. The CDR3 DNA is TGTGCCAGCAGTGGACCGGGACACCTCTCCTACGAGCAGTACTTC.